Listed below are T cell receptor beta chains from one sample, sequenced in a study of cytomegalovirus exposure and HLA in healthy donors. Using immunoSEQ multiplex PCR, the repertoire was profiled, and TCRdb retains in-frame clones only, with some absent. Found here are 150,000 to 200,000 clones, 65% to 90% of them singletons; the top ten hold almost 2%. Sequencing was carried out using PBMCs. These receptors were taken from a woman aged 18-29 years in good health and CMV-seronegative. Both conserved end residues are part of each CDR3. D genes are given only for firm matches. Not every row has a clone size; where given, it reads once, few, many or a size class.

D,size,V,J,CDR3,DNA
TRBD1,.,TRBV5-1,TRBJ2-7,CASNQGQGTYEQYF,TGCGCCAGCAATCAGGGACAGGGTACCTACGAGCAGTACTTC
.,.,TRBV19,TRBJ2-1,CASSFRLDRLKRNEQFF,TGTGCCAGTAGTTTTCGTCTCGACCGCCTGAAGAGGAATGAGCAGTTCTTC
TRBD2,.,TRBV7-7,TRBJ2-2,CASSFFSHDSGRENTGELFF,TGTGCTAGCAGCTTTTTTTCCCACGATAGCGGGAGGGAGAACACCGGGGAGCTGTTTTTT
.,.,TRBV28,TRBJ1-5,CASSLIGGAAHQPQHF,TGTGCCAGCAGTCTAATCGGGGGGGCGGCGCATCAGCCCCAGCATTTT
.,.,TRBV28,TRBJ1-3,CASSFLKRGEGNTIYF,TGTGCCAGCAGTTTCCTCAAACGGGGAGAAGGAAACACCATATATTTT
.,.,TRBV18,TRBJ1-1,CASSPIPGEGNTEAFF,TGTGCCAGCTCTCCTATACCAGGGGAAGGGAACACTGAAGCTTTCTTT
.,.,TRBV28,TRBJ1-2,CASSPLDYRANYGYTF,TGTGCCAGCAGTCCCCTCGATTACAGGGCTAACTATGGCTACACCTTC
TRBD1,.,TRBV28,TRBJ1-5,CASSRQGQPQHF,TGTGCCAGCAGCCGACAGGGCCAGCCCCAGCATTTT
.,once,TRBV28,TRBJ1-5,CASKGLGGLNQPQHF,TGTGCCAGCAAGGGACTGGGGGGGCTCAATCAGCCCCAGCATTTT
TRBD1,.,TRBV6-5,TRBJ1-6,CASSYARGTNNSPLHF,TGTGCCAGCAGTTACGCCAGGGGGACGAATAATTCACCCCTCCACTTT
.,once,TRBV29-1,TRBJ1-2,CSVEAYQQGYGYTF,TGCAGCGTTGAAGCCTATCAGCAGGGGTATGGCTACACCTTC
TRBD1,.,TRBV5-4,TRBJ1-3,CASSLGTGGQATIYF,TGTGCCAGCAGCTTGGGGACAGGGGGCCAGGCCACCATATATTTT
TRBD2,.,TRBV28,TRBJ2-1,CASSLEAGSSYNEQFF,TGTGCCAGCAGTTTGGAAGCGGGGAGCTCCTACAATGAGCAGTTCTTC
TRBD1,.,TRBV6-5,TRBJ1-1,CASSFQGQGLEAFF,TGTGCCAGCAGTTTCCAAGGACAGGGCCTAGAAGCTTTCTTT
.,.,TRBV9,TRBJ2-7,CASSEGHGDEQYF,TGTGCCAGCAGCGAGGGACATGGGGACGAGCAGTACTTC
TRBD2,.,TRBV10-3,TRBJ2-3,CAIRMTSGSFVPDTQYF,TGTGCCATCAGGATGACTAGCGGGAGCTTTGTCCCAGATACGCAGTATTTT
TRBD1,once,TRBV28,TRBJ1-2,CASTLPGQGVVGGYTF,TGTGCCAGCACCCTCCCGGGACAGGGGGTCGTGGGCGGCTACACCTTC
TRBD1,.,TRBV5-1,TRBJ2-7,CASSSKRQGREHEQYF,TGCGCCAGCAGCTCCAAACGACAGGGAAGGGAGCACGAGCAGTACTTC
TRBD2,.,TRBV7-9,TRBJ2-7,CASSVTSGSPSYEQYF,TGTGCCAGCAGCGTAACTAGCGGGAGCCCTTCCTACGAGCAGTACTTC
TRBD1,.,TRBV6-5,TRBJ1-4,CASSYLTGTNEKLFF,TGTGCCAGCAGTTATTTGACAGGGACTAATGAAAAACTGTTTTTT
.,.,TRBV10-1,TRBJ1-3,CASSDRPAGAGNTIYF,TGCGCCAGCAGTGACAGGCCCGCCGGGGCTGGAAACACCATATATTTT
TRBD1,.,TRBV10-3,TRBJ2-1,CAIKGSDRVNEQFF,TGTGCCATCAAAGGGAGTGACAGGGTCAATGAGCAGTTCTTC
.,.,TRBV15,TRBJ2-1,CATSRDQGFNEQFF,TGTGCCACCAGCAGAGATCAGGGTTTCAATGAGCAGTTCTTC
.,.,TRBV27,TRBJ2-2,CASIAGGSGELFF,TGTGCCAGCATCGCCGGGGGTTCCGGGGAGCTGTTTTTT
TRBD1,.,TRBV28,TRBJ1-1,CAIQGGGNTEAFF,TGTGCCATCCAAGGGGGCGGGAACACTGAAGCTTTCTTT
TRBD1,.,TRBV5-1,TRBJ1-5,CASSLGQGDQPQHF,TGCGCCAGCAGCTTAGGCCAGGGGGATCAGCCCCAGCATTTT
.,.,TRBV2,TRBJ2-7,CASSEGHREYEQYF,TGTGCCAGCAGTGAAGGTCACAGGGAGTACGAGCAGTACTTC
TRBD2,once,TRBV11-3,TRBJ2-5,CASSLNGGSPQETQYF,TGTGCCAGCAGCTTAAACGGGGGGTCCCCCCAAGAGACCCAGTACTTC
.,.,TRBV5-1,TRBJ1-2,CASSLVDKPYTF,TGCGCCAGCAGCTTGGTCGACAAACCCTACACCTTC
TRBD2,.,TRBV6-1,TRBJ2-7,CASSVGTSGAYEQYF,TGTGCCAGCAGTGTGGGGACTAGCGGGGCCTACGAGCAGTACTTC
TRBD1,once,TRBV19,TRBJ2-6,CASREQGTGANVLTF,TGTGCCAGTAGGGAACAGGGGACTGGGGCCAACGTCCTGACTTTC
.,.,TRBV30,TRBJ2-7,CAWSLRRESIYEQYF,TGTGCCTGGAGTCTCAGACGGGAATCGATCTACGAGCAGTACTTC
.,.,TRBV6-5,TRBJ2-5,CASSYSIRPVRETQYF,TGTGCCAGCAGTTACTCGATACGGCCCGTGCGGGAGACCCAGTACTTC
.,.,TRBV5-1,TRBJ2-7,CASSLTGHEQYF,TGCGCCAGCAGCTTGACAGGGCACGAGCAGTACTTC
.,.,TRBV7-2,TRBJ1-5,CASSEQSYSNQPQHF,TGTGCCAGCAGCGAACAGAGTTATAGCAATCAGCCCCAGCATTTT
.,.,TRBV18,TRBJ2-7,CASSPGDTNRYEQYF,TGTGCCAGCTCACCTGGGGACACGAACCGCTACGAGCAGTACTTC